The TCR beta chain described here comes from a study of T cell responses to AZD1222 COVID-19 vaccine. Trimming removed 4 bases at V and 1 base at J, with 13 bases between. CDR1 is MDHEN, CDR2 SYDVKM, per germline. This CDR3 is 15 amino acids long. TCRdb's copy holds only in-frame clones and misses some; the assay was immunoSEQ multiplex PCR. This table holds some 120,000 clones, 92% found once. This clone is a singleton in its sample. The receptor was derived from an adult who received the AZD1222 COVID-19 vaccine. Sequenced material: peripheral blood, taken 28 days after the second AZD1222 dose. The V and J genes are TRBV28 and TRBJ1-1; D gene ambiguous. CDR3 in amino acids: CASSYDPKRNTEAFF. Here the CDR3 DNA reads TGTGCCAGCAGTTACGACCCAAAAAGGAACACTGAAGCTTTCTTT.